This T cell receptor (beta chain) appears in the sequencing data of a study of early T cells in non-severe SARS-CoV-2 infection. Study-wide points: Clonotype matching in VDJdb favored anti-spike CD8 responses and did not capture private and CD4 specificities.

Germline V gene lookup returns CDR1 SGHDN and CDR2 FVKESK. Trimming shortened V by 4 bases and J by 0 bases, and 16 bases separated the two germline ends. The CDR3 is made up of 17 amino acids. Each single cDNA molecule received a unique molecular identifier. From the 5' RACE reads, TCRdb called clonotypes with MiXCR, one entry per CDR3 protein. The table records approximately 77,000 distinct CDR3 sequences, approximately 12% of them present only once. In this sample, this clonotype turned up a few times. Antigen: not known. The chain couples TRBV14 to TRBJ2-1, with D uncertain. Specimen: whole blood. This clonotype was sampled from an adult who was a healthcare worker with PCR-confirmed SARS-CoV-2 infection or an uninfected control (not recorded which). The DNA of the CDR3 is TGTGCCAGCAGCCGGTATAACGGTTTGAGCTCCTACAATGAGCAGTTCTTC. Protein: CASSRYNGLSSYNEQFF.